A selection of T cell receptor beta chains follows, all from one sample in a study of shared clonotypes between healthy human individuals. The table came from immunoSEQ multiplex PCR; TCRdb's copy has only in-frame clones and leaves some out. This table holds 2 million to 3 million clones, approximately 94% found once. Sequenced: naive CD4+ T cells from PBMCs. These TCRs come from a man younger than 30 in good health. Some clones in this sample may be carry-over from other donors' samples. Each CDR3 is given without its conserved first and last residue. Each record gives: V gene, D gene, J gene, CDR3 protein. The D gene is left open where the match is weak.

V gene: TRBV5-1
D gene: NA
J gene: TRBJ2-3
CDR3 protein: ASSLAVQGTDTQY

V gene: TRBV2
D gene: NA
J gene: TRBJ2-7
CDR3 protein: ASRVGSEQY

V gene: TRBV7-8
D gene: NA
J gene: TRBJ2-7
CDR3 protein: ASSYSSGANLAYEQY

V gene: TRBV7-2
D gene: NA
J gene: TRBJ2-7
CDR3 protein: ASSLFSYEQY

V gene: TRBV25-1
D gene: NA
J gene: TRBJ1-1
CDR3 protein: ASRPMGGNTEAF

V gene: TRBV7-9
D gene: NA
J gene: TRBJ1-4
CDR3 protein: ASIRKGATNEKLF

V gene: TRBV28
D gene: TRBD2
J gene: TRBJ2-1
CDR3 protein: ASRGVAGGTYNEQF

V gene: TRBV5-6
D gene: NA
J gene: TRBJ1-4
CDR3 protein: ASSLQGLGTNEKLF

V gene: TRBV7-3
D gene: TRBD1
J gene: TRBJ2-3
CDR3 protein: ASSLRSGQEKY

V gene: TRBV5-4
D gene: TRBD2
J gene: TRBJ2-3
CDR3 protein: ASSFGLAGGKDTQY

V gene: TRBV28
D gene: NA
J gene: TRBJ1-6
CDR3 protein: ASSYPGPSNSPLH

V gene: TRBV28
D gene: NA
J gene: TRBJ1-2
CDR3 protein: ASSIPSGRAGGYT

V gene: TRBV9
D gene: TRBD2
J gene: TRBJ2-2
CDR3 protein: ASSAPAGVGTGELF

V gene: TRBV28
D gene: NA
J gene: TRBJ2-7
CDR3 protein: ASSPPGQNYLREQY

V gene: TRBV27
D gene: TRBD2
J gene: TRBJ2-1
CDR3 protein: ASRSGLARYNEQF

V gene: TRBV6-1
D gene: NA
J gene: TRBJ1-2
CDR3 protein: ASSEALRGGYT

V gene: TRBV6-6
D gene: TRBD1
J gene: TRBJ2-7
CDR3 protein: ASRKGQGYYEQY

V gene: TRBV28
D gene: NA
J gene: TRBJ2-1
CDR3 protein: ASSLLDSGHNEQF

V gene: TRBV27
D gene: NA
J gene: TRBJ2-7
CDR3 protein: ASSPPGPYEQY

V gene: TRBV28
D gene: NA
J gene: TRBJ1-5
CDR3 protein: ASSRRQTNQPQH

V gene: TRBV12-1
D gene: NA
J gene: TRBJ2-2
CDR3 protein: ASSLRQNTGELF

V gene: TRBV6-5
D gene: TRBD1
J gene: TRBJ1-5
CDR3 protein: ASSDRGHQPQH

V gene: TRBV5-1
D gene: TRBD1
J gene: TRBJ2-7
CDR3 protein: ASSLAYRGRDEQY

V gene: TRBV7-9
D gene: TRBD1
J gene: TRBJ2-3
CDR3 protein: ASSLGQTSTDTQY